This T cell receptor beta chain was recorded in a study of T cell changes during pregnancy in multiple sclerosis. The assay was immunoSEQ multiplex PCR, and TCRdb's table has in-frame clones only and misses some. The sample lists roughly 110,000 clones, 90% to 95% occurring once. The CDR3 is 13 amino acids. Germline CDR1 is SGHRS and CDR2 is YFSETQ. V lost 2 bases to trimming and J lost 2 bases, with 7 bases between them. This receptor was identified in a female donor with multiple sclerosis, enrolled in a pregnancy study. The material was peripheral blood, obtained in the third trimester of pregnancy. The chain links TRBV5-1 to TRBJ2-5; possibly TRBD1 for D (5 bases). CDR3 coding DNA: TGCGCCAGCAGCTTCCCAGGGCAAGAGACCCAGTACTTC. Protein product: CASSFPGQETQYF.